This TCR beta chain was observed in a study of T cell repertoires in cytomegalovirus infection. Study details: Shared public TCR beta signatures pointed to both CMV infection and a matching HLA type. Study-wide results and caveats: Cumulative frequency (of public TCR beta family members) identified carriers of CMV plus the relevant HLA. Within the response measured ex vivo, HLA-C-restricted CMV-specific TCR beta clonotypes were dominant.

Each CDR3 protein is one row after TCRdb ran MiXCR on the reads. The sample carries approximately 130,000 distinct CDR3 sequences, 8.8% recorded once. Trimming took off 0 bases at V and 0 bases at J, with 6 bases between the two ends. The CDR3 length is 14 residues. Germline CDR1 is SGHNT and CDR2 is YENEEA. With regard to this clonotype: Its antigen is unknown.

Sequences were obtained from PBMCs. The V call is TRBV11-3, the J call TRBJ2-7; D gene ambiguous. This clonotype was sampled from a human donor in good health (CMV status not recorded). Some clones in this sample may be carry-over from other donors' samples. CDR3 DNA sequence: TGTGCCAGCAGCTTAGAGCCCGGCTCCTACGAGCAGTACTTC. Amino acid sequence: CASSLEPGSYEQYF.